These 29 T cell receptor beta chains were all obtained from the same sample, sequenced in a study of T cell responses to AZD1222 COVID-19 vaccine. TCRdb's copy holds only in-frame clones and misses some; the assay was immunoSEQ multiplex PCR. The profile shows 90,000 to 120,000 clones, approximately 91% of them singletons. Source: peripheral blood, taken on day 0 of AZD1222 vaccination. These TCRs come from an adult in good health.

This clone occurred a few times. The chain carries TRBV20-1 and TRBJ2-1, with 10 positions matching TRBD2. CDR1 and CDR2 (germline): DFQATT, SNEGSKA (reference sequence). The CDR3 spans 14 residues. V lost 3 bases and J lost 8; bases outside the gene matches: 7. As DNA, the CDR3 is TGCAGTGCTAGTAATAGCGGGAGGAGGGATGAGCAGTTCTTC. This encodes CSASNSGRRDEQFF.

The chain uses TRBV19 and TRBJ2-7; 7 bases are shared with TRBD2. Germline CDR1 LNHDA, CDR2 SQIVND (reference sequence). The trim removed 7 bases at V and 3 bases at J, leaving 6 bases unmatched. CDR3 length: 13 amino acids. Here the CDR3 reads CASTWGEGYEQYF. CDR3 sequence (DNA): TGTGCCAGTACTTGGGGGGAGGGCTACGAGCAGTACTTC.

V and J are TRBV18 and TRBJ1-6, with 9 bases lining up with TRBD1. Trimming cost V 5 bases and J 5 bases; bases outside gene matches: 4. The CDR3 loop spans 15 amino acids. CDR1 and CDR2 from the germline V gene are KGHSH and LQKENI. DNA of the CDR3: TGTGCCAGCTCAAGGACAGGGGTCGATAATTCACCCCTCCACTTT. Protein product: CASSRTGVDNSPLHF.

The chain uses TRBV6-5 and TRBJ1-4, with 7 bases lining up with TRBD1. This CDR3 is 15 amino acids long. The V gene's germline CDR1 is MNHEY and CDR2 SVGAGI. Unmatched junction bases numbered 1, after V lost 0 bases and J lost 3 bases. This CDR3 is CASSYSGQSNEKLFF. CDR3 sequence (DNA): TGTGCCAGCAGTTACTCGGGACAGTCTAATGAAAAACTGTTTTTT.

The CDR3 DNA reads as TGTGCCAGCAGCTACAGGGTGGATGAGCAGTTCTTC. This sequence encodes CASSYRVDEQFF. This chain uses TRBV5-8 with TRBJ2-1, with a possible D match to TRBD1 (6 bases). The CDR3 consists of 12 residues. Trimming took 3 bases from V and 8 from J, leaving 9 bases between them. Germline CDR1 reads SGHTS; CDR2 reads YDEGEE.

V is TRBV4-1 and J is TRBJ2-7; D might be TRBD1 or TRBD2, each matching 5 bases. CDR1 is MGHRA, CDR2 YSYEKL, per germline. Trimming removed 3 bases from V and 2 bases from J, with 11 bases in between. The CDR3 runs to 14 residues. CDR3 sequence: CASSQIWGTYEQYF. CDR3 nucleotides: TGCGCCAGCAGCCAGATATGGGGGACCTACGAGCAGTACTTC.

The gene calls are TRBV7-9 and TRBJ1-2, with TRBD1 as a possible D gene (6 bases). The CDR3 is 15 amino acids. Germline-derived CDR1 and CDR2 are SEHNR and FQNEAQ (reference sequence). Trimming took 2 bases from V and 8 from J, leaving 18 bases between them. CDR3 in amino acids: CASSLRAAGTRGYTF. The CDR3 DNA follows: TGTGCCAGCAGCTTAAGAGCGGCAGGGACACGAGGCTACACCTTC.

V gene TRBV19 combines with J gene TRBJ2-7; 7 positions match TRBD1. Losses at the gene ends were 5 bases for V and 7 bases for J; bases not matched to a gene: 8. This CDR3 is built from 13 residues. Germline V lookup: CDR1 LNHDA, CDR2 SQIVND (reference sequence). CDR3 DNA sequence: TGTGCCAGTAGTGCCGAGGGGGCGGGTGAGCAGTACTTC. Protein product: CASSAEGAGEQYF.

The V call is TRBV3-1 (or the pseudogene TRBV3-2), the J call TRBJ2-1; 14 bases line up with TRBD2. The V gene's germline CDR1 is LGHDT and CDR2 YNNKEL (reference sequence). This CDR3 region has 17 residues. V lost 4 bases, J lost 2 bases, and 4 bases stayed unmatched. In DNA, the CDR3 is TGTGCCAGCAGCCCGGGGACTAGCGGGGGCCCCTACAATGAGCAGTTCTTC. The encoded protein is CASSPGTSGGPYNEQFF.

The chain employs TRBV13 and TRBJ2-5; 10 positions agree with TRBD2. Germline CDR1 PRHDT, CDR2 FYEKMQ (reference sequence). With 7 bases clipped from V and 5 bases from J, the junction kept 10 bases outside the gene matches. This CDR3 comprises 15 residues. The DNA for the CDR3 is TGTGCCAGCACCGGGAGGCTAGCGGGAGTGGAGACCCAGTACTTC. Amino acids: CASTGRLAGVETQYF.

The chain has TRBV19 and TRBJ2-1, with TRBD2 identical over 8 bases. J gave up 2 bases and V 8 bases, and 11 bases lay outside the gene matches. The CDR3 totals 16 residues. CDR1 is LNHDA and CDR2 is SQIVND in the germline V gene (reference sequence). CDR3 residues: CASSPEREYTYNEQFF. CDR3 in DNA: TGTGCCAGTTCCCCGGAGCGGGAGTACACCTACAATGAGCAGTTCTTC.

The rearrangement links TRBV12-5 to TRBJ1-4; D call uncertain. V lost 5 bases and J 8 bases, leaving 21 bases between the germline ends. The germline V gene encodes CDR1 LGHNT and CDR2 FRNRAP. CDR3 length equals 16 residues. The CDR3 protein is CASGLRATGFKEKLFF. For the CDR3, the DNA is TGTGCTAGTGGTCTCCGGGCCACGGGGTTTAAAGAAAAACTGTTTTTT.

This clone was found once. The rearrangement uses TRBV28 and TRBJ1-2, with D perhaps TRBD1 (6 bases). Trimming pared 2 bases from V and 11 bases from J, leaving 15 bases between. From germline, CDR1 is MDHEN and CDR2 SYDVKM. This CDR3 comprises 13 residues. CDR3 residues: CASSLPGQFKYTF. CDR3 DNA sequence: TGTGCCAGCAGTTTACCCGGACAGTTTAAGTACACCTTC.

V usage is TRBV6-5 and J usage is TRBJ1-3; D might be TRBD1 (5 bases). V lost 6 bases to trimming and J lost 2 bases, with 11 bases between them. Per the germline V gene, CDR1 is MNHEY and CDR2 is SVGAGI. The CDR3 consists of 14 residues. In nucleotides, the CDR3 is TGTGCCAGCAGATCAGGGAGGCCTGGAAACACCATATATTTT. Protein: CASRSGRPGNTIYF.

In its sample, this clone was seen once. This CDR3 is CATSLREQETQYF. Here the CDR3 DNA reads TGTGCCACCTCTTTGCGGGAACAAGAGACCCAGTACTTC. This chain connects TRBV24-1 to TRBJ2-5; D is possibly TRBD2 (6 bases). Germline values: CDR1 KGHDR, CDR2 SFDVKD. This CDR3 is 13 amino acids long. Trimming removed 9 bases at V and 2 bases at J, with 12 bases between.

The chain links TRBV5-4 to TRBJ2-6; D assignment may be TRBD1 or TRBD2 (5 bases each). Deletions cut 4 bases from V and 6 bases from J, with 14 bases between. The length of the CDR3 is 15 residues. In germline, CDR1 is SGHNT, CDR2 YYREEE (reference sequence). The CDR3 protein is CASSAQGPLANVLTF. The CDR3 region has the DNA TGTGCCAGCAGCGCCCAGGGACCTTTGGCCAACGTCCTGACTTTC.

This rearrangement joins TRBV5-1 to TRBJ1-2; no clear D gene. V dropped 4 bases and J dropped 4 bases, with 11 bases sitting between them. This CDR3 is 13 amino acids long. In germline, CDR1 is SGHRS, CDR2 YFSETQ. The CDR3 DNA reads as TGCGCCAGCAGCCCCTATGAGGGCTATGGCTACACCTTC. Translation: CASSPYEGYGYTF.

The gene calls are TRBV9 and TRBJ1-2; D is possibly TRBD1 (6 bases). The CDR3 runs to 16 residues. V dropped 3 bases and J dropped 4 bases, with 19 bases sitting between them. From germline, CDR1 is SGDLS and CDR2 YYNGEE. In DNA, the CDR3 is TGTGCCAGCAGCGGGAACATTAGGACAGCCTCCTATGGCTACACCTTC. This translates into CASSGNIRTASYGYTF.

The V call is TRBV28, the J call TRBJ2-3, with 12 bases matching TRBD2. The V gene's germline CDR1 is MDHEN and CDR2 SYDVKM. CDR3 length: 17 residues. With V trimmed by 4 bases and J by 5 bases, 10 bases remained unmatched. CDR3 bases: TGTGCCAGCAGTTCCGCCCTAGCGGGAGGGTTTTTAGATACGCAGTATTTT. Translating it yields CASSSALAGGFLDTQYF.

The CDR3, as DNA: TGTGCCAGCAGCTTTTTGGTTAAGGGTCTTCAGCCCCAGCATTTT. It specifies CASSFLVKGLQPQHF. The rearrangement uses TRBV11-3 and TRBJ1-5; D not resolved. Germline loops: CDR1 SGHNT, CDR2 YENEEA. This CDR3 has 15 residues. The V end was cut by 3 bases, the J end by 6 bases, with 15 bases between.

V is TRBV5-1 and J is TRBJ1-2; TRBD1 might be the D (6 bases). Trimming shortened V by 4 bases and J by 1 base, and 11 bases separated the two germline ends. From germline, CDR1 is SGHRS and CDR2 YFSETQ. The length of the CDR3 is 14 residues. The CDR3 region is CASSRQDHNYGYTF. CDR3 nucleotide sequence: TGCGCCAGCAGCCGACAGGATCATAACTATGGCTACACCTTC.

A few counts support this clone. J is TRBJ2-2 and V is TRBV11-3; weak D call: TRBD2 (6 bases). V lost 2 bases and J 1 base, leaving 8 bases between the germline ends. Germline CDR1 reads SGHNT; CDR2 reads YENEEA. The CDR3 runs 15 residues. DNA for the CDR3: TGTGCCAGCAGCTTATCGGGACTGAACACCGGGGAGCTGTTTTTT. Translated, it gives CASSLSGLNTGELFF.

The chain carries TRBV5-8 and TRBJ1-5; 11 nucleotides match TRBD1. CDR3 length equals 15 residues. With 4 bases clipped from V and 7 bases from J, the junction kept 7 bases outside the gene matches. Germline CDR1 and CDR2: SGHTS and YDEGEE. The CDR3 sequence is CASSLGQGARQPQHF. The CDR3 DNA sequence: TGTGCCAGCAGCCTCGGACAGGGGGCAAGGCAGCCCCAGCATTTT.

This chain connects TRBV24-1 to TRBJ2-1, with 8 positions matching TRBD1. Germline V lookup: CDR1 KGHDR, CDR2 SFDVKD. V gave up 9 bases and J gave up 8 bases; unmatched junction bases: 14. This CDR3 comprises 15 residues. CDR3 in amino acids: CATGLGQGGVDEQFF. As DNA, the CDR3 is TGTGCCACCGGTCTAGGACAGGGAGGTGTGGATGAGCAGTTCTTC.

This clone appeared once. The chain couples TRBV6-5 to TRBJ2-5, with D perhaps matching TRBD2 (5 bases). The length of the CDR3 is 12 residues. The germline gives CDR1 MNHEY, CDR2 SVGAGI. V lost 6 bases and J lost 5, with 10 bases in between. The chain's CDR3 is CASSGELETQYF. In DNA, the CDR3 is TGTGCCAGCAGCGGGGAACTCGAGACCCAGTACTTC.

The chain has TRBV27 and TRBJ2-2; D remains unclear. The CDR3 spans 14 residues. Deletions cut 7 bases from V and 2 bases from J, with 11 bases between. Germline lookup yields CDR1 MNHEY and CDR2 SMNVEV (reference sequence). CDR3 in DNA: TGTGCCAGCAATCGTAAACGAAACACCGGGGAGCTGTTTTTT. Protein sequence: CASNRKRNTGELFF.

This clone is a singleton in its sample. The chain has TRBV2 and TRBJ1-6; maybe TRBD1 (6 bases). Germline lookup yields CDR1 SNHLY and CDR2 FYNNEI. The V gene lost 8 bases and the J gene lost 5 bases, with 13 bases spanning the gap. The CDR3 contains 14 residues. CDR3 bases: TGTGCCAGCGGGTGGACAGATAATAATTCACCCCTCCACTTT. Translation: CASGWTDNNSPLHF.

Here the CDR3 DNA reads TGTGCCAGCAGCGTAGACGGCCTCTATGGCTACACCTTC. Its protein product is CASSVDGLYGYTF. V is TRBV9 and J is TRBJ1-2; the D is unclear. The germline gives CDR1 SGDLS, CDR2 YYNGEE. V lost 0 bases and J lost 4, with 7 bases in between. The CDR3 contains 13 residues.

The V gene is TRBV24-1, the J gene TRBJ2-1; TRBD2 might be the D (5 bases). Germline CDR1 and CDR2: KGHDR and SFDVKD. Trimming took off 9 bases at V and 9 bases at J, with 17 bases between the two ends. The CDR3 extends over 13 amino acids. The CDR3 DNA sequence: TGTGCCACCTCTAGCCACATCGAGGGTGAGCAGTTCTTC. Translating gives CATSSHIEGEQFF.